What follows describes a single T cell receptor (beta chain). Its antigen is currently unknown. The sample originates from a study of chemoradiotherapy in HPV16-positive cancers. Repeated repertoire sampling spanned the course of chemoradiotherapy. Study observations and caveats: During treatment, candidate HPV-specific clones and E7-related motifs expanded in tumor. HPV-specific T cells were functionally defined from only two HPV16-positive patients.

Generated by immunoSEQ multiplex PCR, the TCRdb table keeps only in-frame clones and is missing some. The sample consists of approximately 35,000 clones, 80% of them appearing once. Looked up from germline, CDR1 is LGHNA and CDR2 is YSLEER. The CDR3 sequence is 16 residues long. V dropped 0 bases and J dropped 5 bases, with 16 bases sitting between them. V is TRBV4-3 and J is TRBJ1-1; D is unclear. The specimen was blood, collected from a patient who underwent chemoradiotherapy. This TCR came from a human donor with HPV-associated anogenital cancer. The chain's CDR3 is CASSQDFGLGSTEAFF. The CDR3 DNA follows: TGCGCCAGCAGCCAAGATTTCGGCCTAGGGAGTACTGAAGCTTTCTTT.